This T cell receptor beta chain was profiled in a study of regulatory T cells in long-lasting Graves disease. CDR1 and CDR2 from the germline V gene are LGHDT and YNNKEL (reference sequence). V was pared by 4 bases and J by 5 bases, with 8 bases between. This CDR3 region has 13 residues. Time point in this sample: newly diagnosed GD, antithyroid drugs for less than 3 months. There was RNA extracted from PBMCs, and the TCR library was made from it. All patients originated from an endocrinology department located in Xi'an, China. Construction of TCR beta libraries relied on iRepertoire HTBI primers and on Arm-PCR targeting CDR3 regions. Original processing methods: Gene usage covered approximately 60 TRBV and roughly 13 TRBJ segments. One entry per CDR3 protein, called by TCRdb with MiXCR from the multiplex PCR reads. It is TCRdb's table, rather than the study itself, that gives the V and J calls and clone size. The data show 200,000 to 250,000 distinct CDR3 sequences, 20% seen once.

Sequencing was performed on peripheral blood mononuclear cells (PBMCs), taken at new diagnosis, from a patient treated with antithyroid drugs. The clonotype comes from a female donor with Graves disease. The V gene is TRBV3-1, the J gene TRBJ2-2; D remains ambiguous. CDR3: CASSPTKTGELFF. The CDR3 DNA reads as TGTGCCAGCAGCCCAACTAAGACCGGGGAGCTGTTTTTT.